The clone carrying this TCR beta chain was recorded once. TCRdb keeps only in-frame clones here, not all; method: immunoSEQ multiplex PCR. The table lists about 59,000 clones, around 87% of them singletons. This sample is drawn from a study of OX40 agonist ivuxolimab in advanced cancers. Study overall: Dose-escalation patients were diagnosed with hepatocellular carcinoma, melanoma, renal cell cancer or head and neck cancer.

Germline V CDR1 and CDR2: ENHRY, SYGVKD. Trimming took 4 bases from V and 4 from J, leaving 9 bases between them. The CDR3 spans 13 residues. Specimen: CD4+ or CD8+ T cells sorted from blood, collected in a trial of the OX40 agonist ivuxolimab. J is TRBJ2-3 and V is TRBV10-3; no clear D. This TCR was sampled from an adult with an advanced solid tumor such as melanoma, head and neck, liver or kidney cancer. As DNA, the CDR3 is TGTGCCATCAGTGGCTGGTTAGCAGATACGCAGTATTTT. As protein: CAISGWLADTQYF.